The 28 T cell receptor beta chains given below trace back to one sample, sequenced in a study of T-cell reconstitution after alpha-beta-depleted transplantation in children. Unique molecular identifiers were used to barcode this TCRbeta library. TCRdb reprocessed the PCR reads with MiXCR, giving one entry per CDR3 protein. The sample shows more than 300,000 distinct CDR3 sequences, about 17% of them seen only once. The sample consisted of PBMCs, mostly from graft donor cells, taken 360 days after TCRalphabeta/CD19-depleted stem cell transplant. These receptors were collected from a male patient aged 2-15 years who had a stem cell transplant for acute lymphoblastic leukemia, so the T cells may come from the graft donor.

This clonotype turned up a few times. This chain joins TRBV4-3 and TRBJ1-4; D gene uncertain. V shed 6 bases and J shed 0 bases, with 17 bases lying between them. CDR1 is LGHNA and CDR2 is YSLEER in the germline V gene. This CDR3 comprises 17 residues. CDR3 nucleotides: TGCGCCAGCAGACCAGCGCGGGGAACGGCAACTAATGAAAAACTGTTTTTT. It codes for CASRPARGTATNEKLFF.

At least ten counts were recorded for this clonotype. The chain carries TRBV18 and TRBJ2-5; tentative D call: TRBD1 (7 bases). Trimming stripped 5 bases from V and 3 bases from J, with 10 bases between. Germline CDR1 and CDR2: KGHSH and LQKENI. This CDR3 contains 13 residues. The DNA for the CDR3 is TGTGCCAGCTCAGCGGGACAGAAAGAGACCCAGTACTTC. Translating gives CASSAGQKETQYF.

Ten or more counts support this clonotype. The genes are TRBV7-8 and TRBJ2-5; 8 nucleotides agree with TRBD2. This CDR3 is 14 amino acids long. Trimming at V came to 1 base and at J to 4 bases, leaving 2 bases not matched to a gene. Germline V gene sequence: CDR1 SGHVS, CDR2 FQNEAQ. The CDR3 sequence: CASSLGREVETQYF. CDR3 coding DNA: TGTGCCAGCAGCTTAGGGCGGGAGGTAGAGACCCAGTACTTC.

The chain has TRBV4-3 and TRBJ1-2, with D unclear. This CDR3 region has 16 residues. V was cut by 1 base and J by 0 bases, with 12 bases left in between. The germline gives CDR1 LGHNA, CDR2 YSLEER. This chain's CDR3 is CASSQVVWGTNYGYTF. CDR3 bases: TGCGCCAGCAGCCAAGTAGTATGGGGAACTAACTATGGCTACACCTTC.

The sample holds a few counts of this clonotype. This chain uses TRBV4-2 with TRBJ2-4; D is unresolved. V was cut by 1 base and J by 3 bases, with 4 bases left in between. The CDR3 spans 13 residues. The germline gives CDR1 LGHNA, CDR2 YNFKEQ. This CDR3 reads CASSQGFKNIQYF. CDR3 bases: TGTGCCAGCAGCCAAGGGTTCAAAAACATTCAGTACTTC.

This clonotype occurred many times. The rearrangement uses TRBV29-1 and TRBJ1-5, with a weak D call TRBD1 (6 bases). This CDR3 has 15 residues. CDR1 is SQVTM and CDR2 is ANQGSEA in the germline V gene. V lost 7 bases and J lost 5, with 21 bases in between. Here the CDR3 reads CSAVQGTYVYQPQHF. The CDR3 region has the DNA TGCAGCGCCGTTCAGGGGACCTATGTATATCAGCCCCAGCATTTT. The full variable domain, rest sourced from reference TRBV29-1 and TRBJ1-5, is SAVISQKPSRDICQRGTSLTIQCQVDSQVTMMFWYRQQPGQSLTLIATANQGSEATYESGFVIDKFPISRPNLTFSTLTVSNMSPEDSSIYLCSAVQGTYVYQPQHFGDGTRLSIL.

This clonotype was observed many times. V usage is TRBV7-9 and J usage is TRBJ2-3, with TRBD1 as a possible D gene (5 bases). This CDR3 is 12 amino acids long. Germline V gene data show CDR1 as SEHNR and CDR2 as FQNEAQ (reference sequence). With 1 base removed from V and 11 bases from J, the gap between germline ends came to 10 bases. CDR3 loop: CASSLEGYVQYF. The CDR3 coding sequence is TGTGCCAGCAGCTTAGAGGGGTACGTGCAGTATTTT. The full variable domain, with the rest looked up from reference TRBV7-9 and TRBJ2-3, is DTGVSQNPRHKITKRGQNVTFRCDPISEHNRLYWYRQTLGQGPEFLTYFQNEAQLEKSRLLSDRFSAERPKGSFSTLEIQRTEQGDSAMYLCASSLEGYVQYFGPGTRLTVL.

The chain carries TRBV4-1 and TRBJ1-2, with D unresolved. CDR1 is MGHRA and CDR2 is YSYEKL in the germline V gene. V was shortened by 3 bases and J by 5 bases, with 19 bases between the two germline ends. The CDR3 consists of 16 residues. CDR3 residues: CASSQGWAPRRYGYTF. For the CDR3, the DNA is TGCGCCAGCAGCCAGGGATGGGCACCCAGAAGGTATGGCTACACCTTC.

There are many counts of this clonotype. V and J are TRBV12-3 or TRBV12-4 and TRBJ2-3; unclear D gene. The CDR3 spans 16 residues. Trimming removed 2 bases from V and 3 bases from J, with 15 bases in between. This chain's CDR3 is CASSLHPGVQTDTQYF. The CDR3 nucleotides read TGTGCCAGCAGTTTACATCCGGGTGTTCAGACAGATACGCAGTATTTT.

This clonotype was recorded a few times. The chain uses TRBV20-1 and TRBJ2-3, with TRBD2 matching 12 bases. This CDR3 comprises 16 residues. CDR1 and CDR2 from the germline V gene are DFQATT and SNEGSKA (reference sequence). V dropped 1 base and J dropped 0; count of bases not matched to a gene: 2. CDR3 sequence: CSARVGTSGSTDTQYF. The CDR3 DNA reads as TGCAGTGCTAGAGTGGGGACTAGCGGGAGCACAGATACGCAGTATTTT.

This clonotype was counted only a few times. The J gene is TRBJ1-4, the V gene TRBV18; D ambiguous. CDR3 length equals 13 residues. Germline CDR1 is KGHSH and CDR2 is LQKENI. Trimming pared 2 bases from V and 8 bases from J, leaving 9 bases between. The CDR3 protein is CASSPNRREKLFF. CDR3 nucleotide sequence: TGTGCCAGCTCACCAAACCGGAGGGAAAAACTGTTTTTT.

This clonotype has more than one count but fewer than ten. V is TRBV4-1 and J is TRBJ1-5; TRBD1 might be the D (6 bases). The CDR3 covers 15 residues. CDR1 is MGHRA, CDR2 YSYEKL, per germline. V lost 1 base and J 3 bases, leaving 10 bases between the germline ends. CDR3 bases: TGCGCCAGCAGCCAAGGTAGACAGGACAATCAGCCCCAGCATTTT. Encoded protein: CASSQGRQDNQPQHF.

This clonotype was recorded a few times. This rearrangement joins TRBV4-1 to TRBJ1-1; TRBD1 is a possible D gene (5 bases). The V and J ends lost 1 base and 8 bases respectively, with 14 bases between them. The CDR3 has 14 residues. From germline, CDR1 is MGHRA and CDR2 YSYEKL. The CDR3 sequence is CASSQGAGVMEAFF. The CDR3 region has the DNA TGCGCCAGCAGCCAAGGTGCGGGGGTTATGGAAGCTTTCTTT.

The chain recombines TRBV25-1 with TRBJ2-5, with a possible D match to TRBD1 (5 bases). Trimming took 5 bases from V and 13 from J, leaving 14 bases between them. The length of the CDR3 is 11 residues. Per germline, CDR1 MGHDK and CDR2 SYGVNS. In DNA, the CDR3 is TGTGCCAGCAGTCCCGGACACGGGTGGTACTTC. This sequence encodes CASSPGHGWYF.

This clonotype came up a few times. The V call is TRBV29-1, the J call TRBJ2-3, with a possible D match to TRBD2 (5 bases). Germline CDR1 reads SQVTM; CDR2 reads ANQGSEA. CDR3 size: 14 residues. The V end lost 5 bases, the J end lost 0 bases, and 12 bases lay between the germline ends. CDR3 DNA: TGCAGCGTTCCTTCCGGGATTAGCACAGATACGCAGTATTTT. Protein sequence: CSVPSGISTDTQYF.

J is TRBJ1-5 and V is TRBV30, with a tentative D call TRBD1 (5 bases). The germline V gene has CDR1 GTSNPN and CDR2 SVGIG (reference sequence). The CDR3 length is 13 residues. The ends were cut back, 2 bases at V and 4 bases at J, with 9 bases in the middle. CDR3 loop: CAWSIAGNQPQHF. CDR3 in DNA: TGTGCCTGGAGTATCGCAGGGAATCAGCCCCAGCATTTT. Full variable domain (missing parts from reference TRBV30 and TRBJ1-5): SQTIHQWPATLVQPVGSPLSLECTVEGTSNPNLYWYRQAAGRGLQLLFYSVGIGQISSEVPQNLSASRPQDRQFILSSKKLLLSDSGFYLCAWSIAGNQPQHFGDGTRLSIL.

This chain uses TRBV7-3 with TRBJ1-1; TRBD1 is a possible D gene (6 bases). The CDR3 totals 15 residues. Trimming pared 1 base from V and 4 bases from J, leaving 13 bases between. CDR1 and CDR2 (germline): SGHTA, FQGTGA. CDR3 in amino acids: CASSLMGPGATEAFF. For the CDR3, the DNA is TGTGCCAGCAGCTTAATGGGGCCAGGGGCCACTGAAGCTTTCTTT.

In this sample, this clonotype turned up many times. The chain carries TRBV4-2 and TRBJ2-3, with TRBD2 matching 13 bases. The junction had 15 bases not matched to a gene; V was cut back by 4 bases and J by 5 bases. This CDR3 contains 19 residues. Germline V lookup: CDR1 LGHNA, CDR2 YNFKEQ. The CDR3 region is CASSPGLAGVLPGGDTQYF. CDR3 coding DNA: TGTGCCAGCAGCCCCGGACTAGCGGGAGTTCTACCGGGTGGAGATACGCAGTATTTT.

This chain connects TRBV29-1 to TRBJ2-2; no definite D call. V lost 0 bases to trimming and J lost 1 base, with 0 bases between them. There are 12 residues in the CDR3. Germline CDR1 and CDR2: SQVTM and ANQGSEA. CDR3 DNA: TGCAGCGTTGAAGAGAACACCGGGGAGCTGTTTTTT. It is translated as CSVEENTGELFF.

The V and J genes are TRBV29-1 and TRBJ2-3; 10 bases line up with TRBD2. The germline gives CDR1 SQVTM, CDR2 ANQGSEA. The ends lost 0 bases at V and 0 bases at J; junction bases unmatched: 15. This CDR3 spans 20 amino acids. CDR3 in DNA: TGCAGCGTTGAAGATCGGCGAGTGGCTAGCGGGAGTAAAAGCACAGATACGCAGTATTTT. Residues: CSVEDRRVASGSKSTDTQYF.

This clonotype was seen a few times. The chain recombines TRBV28 with TRBJ2-1; the D gene is possibly TRBD2 (5 bases). The CDR3 spans 15 residues. Germline lookup yields CDR1 MDHEN and CDR2 SYDVKM. V was shortened by 5 bases and J by 5 bases, with 16 bases between the two germline ends. In DNA form, the CDR3 reads TGTGCCAGCAGTCCCCCCGGGGTAGGGAACAATGAGCAGTTCTTC. Translating gives CASSPPGVGNNEQFF. Drawing the rest from reference TRBV28 and TRBJ2-1, the complete variable domain is DVKVTQSSRYLVKRTGEKVFLECVQDMDHENMFWYRQDPGLGLRLIYFSYDVKMKEKGDIPEGYSVSREKKERFSLILESASTNQTSMYLCASSPPGVGNNEQFFGPGTRLTVL.

This clonotype appeared a few times. The chain recombines TRBV28 with TRBJ2-7; 8 nucleotides match TRBD2. Germline V gene data show CDR1 as MDHEN and CDR2 as SYDVKM. V lost 3 bases to trimming and J lost 5 bases; unmatched junction nucleotides: 12. The CDR3 consists of 16 residues. CDR3 in amino acids: CASSLGGIAGKDEQYF. CDR3 DNA sequence: TGTGCCAGCAGTTTGGGGGGTATAGCGGGAAAAGACGAGCAGTACTTC.

This clonotype showed up many times. The chain uses TRBV5-1 and TRBJ1-5; tentatively, D is TRBD1 (6 bases). Germline CDR1 reads SGHRS; CDR2 reads YFSETQ. The CDR3 has 13 amino acids. Trimming left V 4 bases short and J 6 bases short, with 11 bases between. Written as DNA, the CDR3 is TGCGCCAGCAGCCAACAGGGTCCTCAGCCCCAGCATTTT. It is translated as CASSQQGPQPQHF. Full variable domain (outside the CDR3, taken from reference TRBV5-1 and TRBJ1-5): KAGVTQTPRYLIKTRGQQVTLSCSPISGHRSVSWYQQTPGQGLQFLFEYFSETQRNKGNFPGRFSGRQFSNSRSEMNVSTLELGDSALYLCASSQQGPQPQHFGDGTRLSIL.

This clonotype was found once. The chain employs TRBV11-2 and TRBJ1-5, with 8 bases fitting TRBD1. Germline CDR1 is SGHAT and CDR2 is FQNNGV. This CDR3 region has 15 residues. V trimming: 5 bases; J trimming: 6 bases; junction bases outside the gene matches: 9. The CDR3 DNA reads TGTGCCAGCAGCCGTGACAGGGGCAGGGGTCAGCCCCAGCATTTT. This encodes CASSRDRGRGQPQHF. Together with reference TRBV11-2 and TRBJ1-5, the CDR3 gives the full variable domain: EAGVAQSPRYKIIEKRQSVAFWCNPISGHATLYWYQQILGQGPKLLIQFQNNGVVDDSQLPKDRFSAERLKGVDSTLKIQPAKLEDSAVYLCASSRDRGRGQPQHFGDGTRLSIL.

The chain couples TRBV5-5 to TRBJ1-2; 10 nucleotides line up with TRBD1. This CDR3 has 14 residues. The J segment lost 7 bases and the V segment lost 1 base, leaving 4 bases of the junction unmatched. Germline CDR1 SGHKS, CDR2 YYEKEE (reference sequence). CDR3 residues: CASSLRQGAPGYTF. The CDR3 DNA is TGTGCCAGCAGCTTGCGACAGGGGGCGCCTGGCTACACCTTC.

The gene calls are TRBV5-1 and TRBJ2-7; 11 bases map to TRBD1. There are 15 residues in the CDR3. Trimming took 0 bases from V and 5 from J; bases not matched to a gene: 4. Per germline, CDR1 SGHRS and CDR2 YFSETQ. CDR3 loop: CASSLAGQGAHEQYF. The CDR3 DNA sequence: TGCGCCAGCAGCTTGGCTGGACAGGGGGCCCACGAGCAGTACTTC. Full variable domain (rest looked up from reference TRBV5-1 and TRBJ2-7): KAGVTQTPRYLIKTRGQQVTLSCSPISGHRSVSWYQQTPGQGLQFLFEYFSETQRNKGNFPGRFSGRQFSNSRSEMNVSTLELGDSALYLCASSLAGQGAHEQYFGPGTRLTVT.

This clonotype was picked up many times. This chain joins TRBV29-1 and TRBJ2-5; unclear D gene. In germline, CDR1 is SQVTM, CDR2 ANQGSEA. The CDR3 loop spans 13 amino acids. Trimming removed 6 bases at V and 1 base at J, with 12 bases between. For the CDR3, the DNA is TGCAGCGTCAGGCACCCAGTCCAAGAGACCCAGTACTTC. It is translated as CSVRHPVQETQYF.

V usage is TRBV29-1 and J usage is TRBJ2-5; 8 nucleotides match TRBD2. Germline-derived CDR1 and CDR2 are SQVTM and ANQGSEA. Trimming removed 0 bases from V and 5 bases from J; junction bases left unmatched: 17. The CDR3 has 18 residues. CDR3 sequence: CSVEDSRVPGTRGETQYF. For the CDR3, the DNA is TGCAGCGTTGAAGATTCACGCGTGCCCGGGACTAGGGGGGAGACCCAGTACTTC.